Listed below are T cell receptor beta chains from one sample, sequenced in a study of sequential checkpoint blockade in melanoma. TCRdb's copy holds only in-frame clones and misses some; the assay was immunoSEQ multiplex PCR. This table holds about 27,000 clones, 60% to 80% found once. The sequencing here drew on CD8+ T cells sorted from blood (inferred from file names), taken from a patient given nivolumab and ipilimumab in sequence. These receptors all stem from a human donor with melanoma. CDR3s include the opening cysteine and the closing phenylalanine or tryptophan. A D gene is named only where the DNA matches it firmly. Rows may omit the clone size; those that give it use once, few, many or a size class.

v_call: TRBV9
d_call: -
j_call: TRBJ2-2
clone_size: medium-sized
cdr3_aa: CASSEGAGELFF
cdr3_nt: TGTGCCAGCAGCGAGGGGGCCGGGGAGCTGTTTTTT

v_call: TRBV13
d_call: -
j_call: TRBJ1-5
clone_size: -
cdr3_aa: CASSYGRGGQPQHF
cdr3_nt: TGTGCCAGCAGCTACGGGCGGGGAGGGCAGCCCCAGCATTTT

v_call: TRBV5-4
d_call: -
j_call: TRBJ2-2
clone_size: -
cdr3_aa: CASSLTSTGELFF
cdr3_nt: TGTGCCAGCAGCTTGACATCTACCGGGGAGCTGTTTTTT

v_call: TRBV5-1
d_call: TRBD1
j_call: TRBJ2-7
clone_size: -
cdr3_aa: CASSKETGINYEQYF
cdr3_nt: TGCGCCAGCAGCAAGGAGACAGGGATTAACTACGAGCAGTACTTC

v_call: TRBV28
d_call: -
j_call: TRBJ1-6
clone_size: -
cdr3_aa: CASSWGERARYNSPLHF
cdr3_nt: TGTGCCAGCAGTTGGGGGGAACGGGCCCGTTATAATTCACCCCTCCACTTT

v_call: TRBV9
d_call: TRBD2
j_call: TRBJ2-2
clone_size: -
cdr3_aa: CASSVEGLARNTGELFF
cdr3_nt: TGTGCCAGCAGCGTAGAGGGACTAGCTCGGAACACCGGGGAGCTGTTTTTT

v_call: TRBV5-4
d_call: TRBD2
j_call: TRBJ2-7
clone_size: -
cdr3_aa: CASSLLSGGTYEQYF
cdr3_nt: TGTGCCAGCAGCTTGCTTAGCGGGGGAACCTACGAGCAGTACTTC

v_call: TRBV7-9
d_call: TRBD1
j_call: TRBJ2-5
clone_size: few
cdr3_aa: CASSSTGSGETQYF
cdr3_nt: TGTGCCAGCAGCTCGACAGGGTCAGGGGAGACCCAGTACTTC

v_call: TRBV23-1
d_call: TRBD1
j_call: TRBJ2-1
clone_size: once
cdr3_aa: CASRTGTGPPDEQFF
cdr3_nt: TGCGCCAGCAGGACCGGGACAGGGCCCCCGGATGAGCAGTTCTTC

v_call: TRBV19
d_call: -
j_call: TRBJ1-2
clone_size: -
cdr3_aa: CAINHGQGYTF
cdr3_nt: TGTGCCATTAATCACGGTCAAGGCTACACCTTC

v_call: TRBV4-2
d_call: TRBD1
j_call: TRBJ2-3
clone_size: -
cdr3_aa: CASSQDTGADTQYF
cdr3_nt: TGTGCCAGCAGCCAAGATACAGGGGCAGATACGCAGTATTTT

v_call: TRBV9
d_call: TRBD2
j_call: TRBJ2-3
clone_size: -
cdr3_aa: CASSVDGGGGTDTQYF
cdr3_nt: TGTGCCAGCAGCGTAGACGGGGGCGGGGGGACAGATACGCAGTATTTT

v_call: TRBV15
d_call: TRBD2
j_call: TRBJ2-7
clone_size: -
cdr3_aa: CATSREVAGTRTPSSEQYF
cdr3_nt: TGTGCCACCAGCAGAGAAGTAGCGGGGACACGAACCCCCTCGTCCGAGCAGTACTTC

v_call: TRBV5-1
d_call: TRBD1
j_call: TRBJ1-4
clone_size: -
cdr3_aa: CASSSTGQTNEKLFF
cdr3_nt: TGCGCCAGCAGCTCGACGGGACAGACTAATGAAAAACTGTTTTTT

v_call: TRBV7-9
d_call: -
j_call: TRBJ1-1
clone_size: few
cdr3_aa: CASSSGDRNTEAFF
cdr3_nt: TGTGCCAGCAGCTCCGGAGACAGAAACACTGAAGCTTTCTTT

v_call: TRBV30
d_call: TRBD1
j_call: TRBJ2-2
clone_size: -
cdr3_aa: CAGGQDNTGELFF
cdr3_nt: TGTGCCGGGGGACAGGATAACACCGGGGAGCTGTTTTTT

v_call: TRBV12-5
d_call: -
j_call: TRBJ2-1
clone_size: -
cdr3_aa: CASGLDFYNEQFF
cdr3_nt: TGTGCTAGTGGCTTAGACTTTTACAATGAGCAGTTCTTC

v_call: TRBV9
d_call: TRBD1
j_call: TRBJ1-1
clone_size: -
cdr3_aa: CASSSGQGNAEAFF
cdr3_nt: TGTGCCAGCAGCTCGGGACAGGGGAATGCTGAAGCTTTCTTT

v_call: TRBV6-5
d_call: -
j_call: TRBJ1-1
clone_size: -
cdr3_aa: CASSYSTGRDTEAFF
cdr3_nt: TGTGCCAGCAGTTACTCGACCGGGCGGGACACTGAAGCTTTCTTT

v_call: TRBV27
d_call: TRBD1
j_call: TRBJ2-7
clone_size: once
cdr3_aa: CASSLDRGQPQYF
cdr3_nt: TGTGCCAGCAGCCTTGACAGGGGGCAACCCCAGTACTTC

v_call: TRBV7-9
d_call: TRBD2
j_call: TRBJ2-7
clone_size: -
cdr3_aa: CASTKRGDSYEQYF
cdr3_nt: TGTGCCAGCACCAAGCGGGGGGACTCCTACGAGCAGTACTTC

v_call: TRBV4-1
d_call: TRBD2
j_call: TRBJ2-7
clone_size: -
cdr3_aa: CASSQGLAGVEQYF
cdr3_nt: TGCGCCAGCAGCCAGGGACTAGCGGGGGTCGAGCAGTACTTC

v_call: TRBV4-1
d_call: -
j_call: TRBJ2-2
clone_size: -
cdr3_aa: CASSQGTVNTGELFF
cdr3_nt: TGCGCCAGCAGCCAAGGGACAGTGAACACCGGGGAGCTGTTTTTT

v_call: TRBV28
d_call: -
j_call: TRBJ1-5
clone_size: -
cdr3_aa: CASSSPRGNQPQHF
cdr3_nt: TGTGCCAGCAGTTCACCCCGGGGCAATCAGCCCCAGCATTTT

v_call: TRBV28
d_call: TRBD1
j_call: TRBJ1-6
clone_size: -
cdr3_aa: CASSTRTGERWSPLHF
cdr3_nt: TGTGCCAGCAGTACAAGGACAGGGGAACGCTGGTCACCCCTCCACTTT

v_call: TRBV5-4
d_call: TRBD2
j_call: TRBJ2-1
clone_size: few
cdr3_aa: CASSLLLAGAGSYNEQFF
cdr3_nt: TGTGCCAGCAGCTTGCTACTAGCGGGGGCCGGCTCCTACAATGAGCAGTTCTTC

v_call: TRBV7-9
d_call: TRBD1
j_call: TRBJ1-1
clone_size: -
cdr3_aa: CASSSGQGASMNTEAFF
cdr3_nt: TGTGCCAGCAGCTCGGGACAGGGGGCGTCCATGAACACTGAAGCTTTCTTT

v_call: TRBV27
d_call: TRBD1
j_call: TRBJ1-1
clone_size: few
cdr3_aa: CASRNRGNEAFF
cdr3_nt: TGTGCCAGCCGAAACAGGGGGAACGAAGCTTTCTTT

v_call: TRBV6-5
d_call: TRBD2
j_call: TRBJ2-2
clone_size: -
cdr3_aa: CASSYSAGVPGELFF
cdr3_nt: TGTGCCAGCAGTTACTCGGCGGGGGTGCCCGGGGAGCTGTTTTTT

v_call: TRBV19
d_call: -
j_call: TRBJ2-2
clone_size: -
cdr3_aa: CASSIDQGYTGELFF
cdr3_nt: TGTGCCAGTAGTATAGACCAGGGGTACACCGGGGAGCTGTTTTTT

v_call: TRBV5-1
d_call: -
j_call: TRBJ1-6
clone_size: -
cdr3_aa: CASSLDSGAPLHF
cdr3_nt: TGCGCCAGCAGCTTGGACTCGGGGGCACCCCTCCACTTT

v_call: TRBV2
d_call: -
j_call: TRBJ2-7
clone_size: -
cdr3_aa: CASSGERYEQYF
cdr3_nt: TGTGCCAGCAGTGGGGAGCGGTACGAGCAGTACTTC